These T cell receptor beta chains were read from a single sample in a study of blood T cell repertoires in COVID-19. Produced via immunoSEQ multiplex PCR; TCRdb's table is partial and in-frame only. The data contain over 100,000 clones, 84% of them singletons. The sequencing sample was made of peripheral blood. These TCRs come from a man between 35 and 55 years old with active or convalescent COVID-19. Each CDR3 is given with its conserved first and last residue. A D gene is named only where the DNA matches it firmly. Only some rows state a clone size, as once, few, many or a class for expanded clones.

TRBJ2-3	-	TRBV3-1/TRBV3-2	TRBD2	CASSVLAGGRNTQYF	TGTGCCAGCAGCGTCCTAGCGGGGGGGCGGAATACGCAGTATTTT
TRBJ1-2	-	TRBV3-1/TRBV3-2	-	CASSQGAGSRNYGYTF	TGTGCCAGCAGCCAAGGAGCAGGGTCCCGAAACTATGGCTACACCTTC
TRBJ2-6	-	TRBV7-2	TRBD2	CALSGGVSGANVLTF	TGTGCCCTTAGCGGGGGAGTTTCTGGGGCCAACGTCCTGACTTTC
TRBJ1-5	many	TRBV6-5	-	CASSWSSNQPQHF	TGTGCCAGCAGTTGGAGTAGCAATCAGCCCCAGCATTTT
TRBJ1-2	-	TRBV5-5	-	CASSLDRFYGYTF	TGTGCCAGCAGCTTGGACAGATTCTATGGCTACACCTTC
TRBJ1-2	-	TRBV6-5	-	CASSQPGTSLGYTF	TGTGCCAGCAGTCAACCTGGGACATCGCTTGGCTACACCTTC
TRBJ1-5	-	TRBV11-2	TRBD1	CASSSQGGQGQPQHF	TGTGCCAGCAGTTCGCAAGGGGGACAGGGACAGCCCCAGCATTTT
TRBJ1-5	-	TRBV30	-	CAWRKTGNNQPQHF	TGTGCCTGGAGGAAAACAGGTAACAATCAGCCCCAGCATTTT
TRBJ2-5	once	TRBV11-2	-	CASSLGALQETQYF	TGTGCCAGCAGCTTAGGGGCACTGCAAGAGACCCAGTACTTC
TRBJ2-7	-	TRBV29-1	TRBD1	CSVDAGQGYEQYF	TGCAGCGTTGACGCGGGACAGGGCTACGAGCAGTACTTC
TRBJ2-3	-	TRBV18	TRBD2	CASSPRASGGPADTQYF	TGTGCCAGCTCACCCCGAGCCAGCGGGGGGCCGGCAGATACGCAGTATTTT
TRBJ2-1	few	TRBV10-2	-	CASTTGSYNEQFF	TGCGCCAGCACGACGGGGTCTTACAATGAGCAGTTCTTC
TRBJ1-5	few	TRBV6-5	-	CASSYLINQPQHF	TGTGCCAGCAGTTATCTAATCAATCAGCCCCAGCATTTT
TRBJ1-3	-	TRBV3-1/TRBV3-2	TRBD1	CASSQQGAVGNTIYF	TGTGCCAGCAGCCAGCAGGGGGCTGTTGGAAACACCATATATTTT
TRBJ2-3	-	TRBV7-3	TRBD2	CASSFSGGAKDTQYF	TGTGCCAGCAGCTTTAGCGGGGGGGCCAAAGATACGCAGTATTTT
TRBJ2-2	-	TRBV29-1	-	CSVENYQRPNTGELFF	TGCAGCGTTGAGAACTACCAAAGACCGAACACCGGGGAGCTGTTTTTT
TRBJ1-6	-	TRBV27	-	CASSPKDRLYNSPLHF	TGTGCCAGCAGTCCCAAAGACAGGTTGTATAATTCACCCCTCCACTTT
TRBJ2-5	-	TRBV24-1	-	CATSDRTQETQYF	TGTGCCACCAGTGACCGCACTCAAGAGACCCAGTACTTC
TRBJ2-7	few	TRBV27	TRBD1	CASSLGWDRFRTKGSYEQYF	TGTGCCAGCAGTTTAGGCTGGGACAGGTTTCGGACGAAGGGCTCCTACGAGCAGTACTTC
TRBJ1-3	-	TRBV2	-	CASSARGARGNTIYF	TGTGCCAGCAGTGCCCGGGGGGCGAGGGGAAACACCATATATTTT
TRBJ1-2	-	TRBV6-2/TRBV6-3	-	CASSDGGRGYGYTF	TGTGCCAGCAGCGACGGGGGTCGAGGCTATGGCTACACCTTC
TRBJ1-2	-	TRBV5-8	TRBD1	CASSLGTFTGAQRYTF	TGTGCCAGCAGCTTGGGGACTTTTACAGGGGCCCAACGCTACACCTTC
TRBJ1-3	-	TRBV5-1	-	CASSLSTSGNTIYF	TGCGCCAGCAGCCTAAGCACCTCTGGAAACACCATATATTTT
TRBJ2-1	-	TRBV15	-	CATSRDLSGHYNEQFF	TGTGCCACCAGCAGAGATTTATCGGGTCACTACAATGAGCAGTTCTTC
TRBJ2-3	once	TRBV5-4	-	CASSSQGFGTDTQYF	TGTGCCAGCAGCTCGCAGGGTTTCGGCACAGATACGCAGTATTTT
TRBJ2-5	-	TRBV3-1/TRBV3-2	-	CASSQGQVTKETQYF	TGTGCCAGCAGCCAAGGACAGGTGACAAAAGAGACCCAGTACTTC
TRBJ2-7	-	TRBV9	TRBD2	CASSVSGGLTYEQYF	TGTGCCAGCAGCGTAAGCGGGGGCCTCACCTACGAGCAGTACTTC
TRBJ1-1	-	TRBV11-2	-	CASSLGRRREAFF	TGTGCCAGCAGCTTAGGTAGAAGGAGAGAAGCTTTCTTT
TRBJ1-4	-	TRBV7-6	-	CASSLDNSFNEKLFF	TGTGCCAGCAGCTTAGATAACAGCTTTAATGAAAAACTGTTTTTT
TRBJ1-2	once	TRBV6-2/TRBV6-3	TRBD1	CASSPQGAVSGYTF	TGTGCCAGCAGCCCACAGGGGGCAGTAAGTGGCTACACCTTC
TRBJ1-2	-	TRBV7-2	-	CASSTTSYGYTF	TGTGCCAGCAGCACGACAAGCTATGGCTACACCTTC
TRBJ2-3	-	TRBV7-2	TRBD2	CASSLVGTSGMTDTQYF	TGTGCCAGCAGCTTAGTCGGGACTAGCGGGATGACAGATACGCAGTATTTT
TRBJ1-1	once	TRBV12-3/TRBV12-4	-	CASSLSQPSQAFF	TGTGCCAGCAGTTTATCACAGCCCAGCCAAGCTTTCTTT
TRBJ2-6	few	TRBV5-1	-	CASSLADSLANVLTF	TGCGCCAGCAGCTTGGCGGACAGCCTGGCCAACGTCCTGACTTTC
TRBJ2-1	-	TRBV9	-	CASSPTGVSYNEQFF	TGTGCCAGCAGCCCTACGGGGGTCAGCTACAATGAGCAGTTCTTC
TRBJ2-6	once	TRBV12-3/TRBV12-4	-	CASRPTGANVLTF	TGTGCCAGCAGACCTACTGGGGCCAACGTCCTGACTTTC
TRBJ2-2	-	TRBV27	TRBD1	CASSSRTGGDTGELFF	TGTGCCAGCAGTTCTAGGACAGGGGGGGACACCGGGGAGCTGTTTTTT
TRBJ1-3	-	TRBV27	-	CASSFNGDTIYF	TGTGCCAGCAGTTTCAACGGGGACACCATATATTTT
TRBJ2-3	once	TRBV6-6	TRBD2	CASSYPPGAGVDTQYF	TGTGCCAGCAGTTACCCCCCCGGGGCGGGGGTCGATACGCAGTATTTT
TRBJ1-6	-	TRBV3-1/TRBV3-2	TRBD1	CASSQERRGFSPLHF	TGTGCCAGCAGCCAAGAGCGCAGGGGGTTTTCACCCCTCCACTTT
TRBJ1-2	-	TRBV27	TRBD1	CASSPRSGGVGGYTF	TGTGCCAGCAGCCCGAGGTCAGGGGGAGTGGGTGGCTACACCTTC
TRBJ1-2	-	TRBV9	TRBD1	CASSPGGQGLPLDGYTF	TGTGCCAGCAGCCCGGGGGGACAGGGCCTCCCGCTTGATGGCTACACCTTC
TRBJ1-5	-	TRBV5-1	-	CASSLTGLSNQPQHF	TGCGCCAGCAGCTTAACAGGGCTTAGCAATCAGCCCCAGCATTTT
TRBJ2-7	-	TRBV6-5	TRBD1	CASSYTGGKSYEQYF	TGTGCCAGCAGTTATACAGGGGGCAAGTCCTACGAGCAGTACTTC
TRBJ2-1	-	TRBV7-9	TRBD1	CASSLAGTAYNEQFF	TGTGCCAGCAGCTTAGCGGGGACAGCTTACAATGAGCAGTTCTTC
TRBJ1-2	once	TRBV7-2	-	CASSLVTGQPYNYGYTF	TGTGCCAGCAGCTTAGTCACAGGACAACCCTATAACTATGGCTACACCTTC
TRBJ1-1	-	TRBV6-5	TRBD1	CASINRGRRYTEAFF	TGTGCCAGCATCAACAGGGGTCGTAGGTACACTGAAGCTTTCTTT
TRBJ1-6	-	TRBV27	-	CASSPTPQITYSYNSPLHF	TGTGCCAGCAGTCCAACTCCACAGATCACCTACTCCTATAATTCACCCCTCCACTTT
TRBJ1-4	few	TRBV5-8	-	CASSLGGQSEKLFF	TGTGCCAGCAGCTTGGGGGGCCAAAGTGAAAAACTGTTTTTT
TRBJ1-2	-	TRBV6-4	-	CASSAQGRLGYTF	TGTGCCAGCAGTGCTCAGGGGCGTCTTGGCTACACCTTC
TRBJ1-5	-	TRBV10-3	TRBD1	CAISEWDRGLQPQHF	TGTGCCATCAGTGAGTGGGACAGGGGACTTCAGCCCCAGCATTTT
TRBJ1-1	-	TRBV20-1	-	CSGVSATEAFF	TGCAGCGGAGTATCGGCCACTGAAGCTTTCTTT
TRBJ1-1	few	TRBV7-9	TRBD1	CASSLDRGFGTEAFF	TGTGCCAGCAGCTTAGACAGGGGTTTCGGCACTGAAGCTTTCTTT